A single sample gave rise to the 10 T cell receptor beta chains below, sequenced in a study of cytomegalovirus exposure and HLA in healthy donors. Researchers ran the PCR with 60 Vbeta and 13 Jbeta primers. Generated by immunoSEQ multiplex PCR, the TCRdb table keeps only in-frame clones and is missing some. The table includes around 130,000 clones, 85% to 90% detected once. Sequences were obtained from PBMCs. These receptors came from a woman aged 25 to 39 in good health and CMV-seropositive.

The chain combines TRBV13 with TRBJ1-6, with a tentative D call TRBD1 (5 bases). CDR3 length: 16 residues. The V and J ends lost 4 bases and 0 bases respectively, with 10 bases between them. CDR1 is PRHDT and CDR2 is FYEKMQ in the germline V gene (reference sequence). The DNA of the CDR3 is TGTGCCAGCAGCTCAAGACAGAGCTCCTATAATTCACCCCTCCACTTT. Translated, it gives CASSSRQSSYNSPLHF.

This chain joins TRBV6-1 and TRBJ2-7, with TRBD1 as a possible D gene (5 bases). CDR3 size: 15 residues. The V gene's germline CDR1 is MNHNS and CDR2 SASEGT. The germline V and J ends were trimmed by 0 bases and 1 base, with 10 bases remaining between them. The CDR3 nucleotides are TGTGCCAGCAGTGAAGCAACAGGATCATCCTACGAGCAGTACTTC. Residues: CASSEATGSSYEQYF.

V and J are TRBV28 and TRBJ1-2, with TRBD1 as a possible D gene (5 bases). V lost 11 bases, J lost 4 bases, and 11 bases lay in between. Looked up from germline, CDR1 is MDHEN and CDR2 is SYDVKM. CDR3 size: 11 residues. The CDR3 nucleotides are TGTGCCGCACAGGCTCCCTATGGCTACACCTTC. Translated, it gives CAAQAPYGYTF.

This clone was picked up one time. One junction end disagrees with the germline gene, perhaps due to a read error. The V and J genes are TRBV28 and TRBJ1-5; TRBD1 matches 10 bases. CDR3 length equals 12 residues. The germline V gene has CDR1 MDHEN and CDR2 SYDVKM. The CDR3 nucleotides are TGTGCCAGCAGTCTAACCGGGACAGGGGAAGAGTTT. Protein sequence: CASSLTGTGEEF.

This chain uses TRBV18 with TRBJ2-1, with 12 bases fitting TRBD2. Germline V lookup: CDR1 KGHSH, CDR2 LQKENI. Losses at the gene ends were 3 bases for V and 8 bases for J; bases not matched to a gene: 5. The CDR3 has 15 residues. CDR3: CASSPSSGGAYEQFF. CDR3 sequence (DNA): TGTGCCAGCTCACCCTCTAGCGGGGGGGCTTATGAGCAGTTCTTC.

The sample holds one count of this clone. The J gene is TRBJ1-6, the V gene TRBV10-3; TRBD1 agrees at 9 bases. This CDR3 contains 17 residues. Per the germline V gene, CDR1 is ENHRY and CDR2 is SYGVKD. The V and J ends lost 3 bases and 7 bases, in that order; junction bases with no gene match: 10. The CDR3 reads CAISDAGTGRFNSPLHF. The DNA of the CDR3 is TGTGCCATCAGTGACGCCGGGACAGGGAGATTCAATTCACCCCTCCACTTT.

The chain links TRBV5-1 to TRBJ2-3; 7 nucleotides align to TRBD2. The trim removed 0 bases at V and 0 bases at J, leaving 7 bases unmatched. CDR1 and CDR2 (germline): SGHRS, YFSETQ. The CDR3 length is 17 residues. CDR3 coding DNA: TGCGCCAGCAGCTTGGCAGTAGCGGGCCGTAGCACAGATACGCAGTATTTT. This encodes CASSLAVAGRSTDTQYF.

On this clone: The same CDR3 can be traced to other DNA sequences in this sample. This chain joins TRBV5-4 and TRBJ1-2; 8 nucleotides align to TRBD1. The junction had 1 base not matched to a gene; V was cut back by 3 bases and J by 3 bases. Germline assignment: CDR1 SGHNT and CDR2 YYREEE (reference sequence). The CDR3 covers 13 residues. CDR3 sequence: CASSSTGDYGYTF. CDR3 DNA: TGTGCCAGCAGCTCGACAGGGGACTATGGCTACACCTTC.

This rearrangement joins TRBV7-9 to TRBJ1-1, with TRBD1 matching over 7 bases. The length of the CDR3 is 19 residues. CDR1 and CDR2 from the germline V gene are SEHNR and FQNEAQ (reference sequence). J was trimmed by 1 base and V by 5 bases; bases with no gene match: 19. The CDR3, as DNA: TGTGCCAGCAGCGACCCACTGGTTGACAGGGATCACCGGAACACTGAAGCTTTCTTT. Its protein product is CASSDPLVDRDHRNTEAFF. The full variable domain, its missing parts supplied by reference TRBV7-9 and TRBJ1-1, is DTGVSQNPRHKITKRGQNVTFRCDPISEHNRLYWYRQTLGQGPEFLTYFQNEAQLEKSRLLSDRFSAERPKGSFSTLEIQRTEQGDSAMYLCASSDPLVDRDHRNTEAFFGQGTRLTVV.

This chain links TRBV6-6 with TRBJ2-5; D gene unclear. Germline V gene sequence: CDR1 MNHNY, CDR2 SVGAGI (reference sequence). Trimming pared 3 bases from V and 2 bases from J, leaving 13 bases between. The CDR3 totals 15 residues. The CDR3, as DNA: TGTGCCAGCAGTTATCACGACTCTTCTCAAGAGACCCAGTACTTC. Its protein product is CASSYHDSSQETQYF.